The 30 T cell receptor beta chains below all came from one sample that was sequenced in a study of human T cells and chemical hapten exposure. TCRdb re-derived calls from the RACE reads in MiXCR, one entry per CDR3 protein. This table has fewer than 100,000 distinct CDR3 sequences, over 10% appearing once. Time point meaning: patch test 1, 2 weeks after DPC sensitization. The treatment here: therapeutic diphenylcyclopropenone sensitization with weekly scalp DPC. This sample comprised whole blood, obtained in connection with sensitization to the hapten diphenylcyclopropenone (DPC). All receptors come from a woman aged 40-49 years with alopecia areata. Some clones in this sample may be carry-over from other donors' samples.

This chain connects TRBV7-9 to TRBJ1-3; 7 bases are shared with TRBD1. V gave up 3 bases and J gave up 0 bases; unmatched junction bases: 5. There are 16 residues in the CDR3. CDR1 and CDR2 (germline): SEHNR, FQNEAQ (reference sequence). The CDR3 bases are TGTGCCAGCAGCTTGGACAGGTTTCACTCTGGAAACACCATATATTTT. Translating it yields CASSLDRFHSGNTIYF.

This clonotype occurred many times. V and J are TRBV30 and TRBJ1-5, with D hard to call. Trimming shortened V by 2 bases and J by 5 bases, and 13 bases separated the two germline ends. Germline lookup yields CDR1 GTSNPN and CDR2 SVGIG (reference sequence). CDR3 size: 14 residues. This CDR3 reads CAWSRAGGHQPQHF. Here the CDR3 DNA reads TGTGCCTGGAGTAGAGCTGGAGGGCATCAGCCCCAGCATTTT.

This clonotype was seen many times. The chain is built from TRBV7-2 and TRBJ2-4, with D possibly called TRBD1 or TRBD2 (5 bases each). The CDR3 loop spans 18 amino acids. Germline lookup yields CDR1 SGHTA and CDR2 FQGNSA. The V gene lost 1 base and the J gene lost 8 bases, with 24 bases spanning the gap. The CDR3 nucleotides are TGTGCCAGCAGCTTAGGCGCACTGGACGGGACCGCGAGGGACATTCAGTACTTC. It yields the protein CASSLGALDGTARDIQYF.

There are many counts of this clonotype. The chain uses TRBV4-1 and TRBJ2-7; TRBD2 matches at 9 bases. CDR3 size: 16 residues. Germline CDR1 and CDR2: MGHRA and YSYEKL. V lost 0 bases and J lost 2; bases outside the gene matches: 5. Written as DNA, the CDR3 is TGCGCCAGCAGCCAAGAGAATAGCGGGAGAGCCTACGAGCAGTACTTC. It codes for CASSQENSGRAYEQYF.

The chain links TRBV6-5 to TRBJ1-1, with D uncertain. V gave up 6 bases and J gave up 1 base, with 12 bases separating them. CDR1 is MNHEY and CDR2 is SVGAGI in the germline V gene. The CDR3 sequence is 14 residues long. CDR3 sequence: CASSKGPANTEAFF. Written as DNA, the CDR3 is TGTGCCAGCAGCAAAGGACCAGCGAACACTGAAGCTTTCTTT.

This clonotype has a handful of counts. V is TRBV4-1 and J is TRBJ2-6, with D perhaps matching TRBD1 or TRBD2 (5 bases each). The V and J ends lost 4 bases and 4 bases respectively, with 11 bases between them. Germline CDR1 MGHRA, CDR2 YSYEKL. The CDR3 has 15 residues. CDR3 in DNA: TGCGCCAGCAGCCCCTGGGGGACCGGGGCCAACGTCCTGACTTTC. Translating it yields CASSPWGTGANVLTF.

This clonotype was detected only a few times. In DNA, the CDR3 is TGTGCCAGCAGCCGTTGGGACAGCCAAATAAACCCGACCTACGAGCAGTACTTC. Protein sequence: CASSRWDSQINPTYEQYF. V usage is TRBV7-2 and J usage is TRBJ2-7, with 7 bases that match TRBD1. The CDR3 contains 18 residues. Germline-derived CDR1 and CDR2 are SGHTA and FQGNSA. Trimming cost V 5 bases and J 2 bases; bases outside gene matches: 18.

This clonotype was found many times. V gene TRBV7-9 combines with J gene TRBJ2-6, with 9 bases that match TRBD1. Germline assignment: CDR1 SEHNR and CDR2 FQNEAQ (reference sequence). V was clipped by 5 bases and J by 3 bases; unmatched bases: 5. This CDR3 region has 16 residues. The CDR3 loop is CASSRTGGFGANVLTF. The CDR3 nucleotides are TGTGCCAGCAGCCGTACAGGGGGCTTTGGGGCCAACGTCCTGACTTTC.

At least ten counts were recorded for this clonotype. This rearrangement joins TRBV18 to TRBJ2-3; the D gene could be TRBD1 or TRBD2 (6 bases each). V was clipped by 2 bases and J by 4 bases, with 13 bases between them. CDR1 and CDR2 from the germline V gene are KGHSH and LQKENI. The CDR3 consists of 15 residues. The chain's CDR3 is CASSPIEGGSDTQYF. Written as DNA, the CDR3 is TGTGCCAGCTCACCAATTGAGGGGGGATCAGATACGCAGTATTTT.

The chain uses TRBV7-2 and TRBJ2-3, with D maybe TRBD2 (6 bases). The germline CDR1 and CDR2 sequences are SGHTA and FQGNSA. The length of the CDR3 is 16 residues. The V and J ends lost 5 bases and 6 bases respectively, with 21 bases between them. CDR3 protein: CASSHRDSHPVDTQYF. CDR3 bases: TGTGCCAGCAGCCATCGGGACTCCCACCCGGTGGATACGCAGTATTTT.

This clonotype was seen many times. CDR3 protein: CASSLPPDQPQHF. CDR3 DNA: TGTGCCAGCAGCTTACCGCCAGATCAGCCCCAGCATTTT. This rearrangement joins TRBV7-8 to TRBJ1-5; D is undetermined. The germline V gene encodes CDR1 SGHVS and CDR2 FQNEAQ. Trimming took 2 bases from V and 5 from J, leaving 7 bases between them. This CDR3 is built from 13 residues.

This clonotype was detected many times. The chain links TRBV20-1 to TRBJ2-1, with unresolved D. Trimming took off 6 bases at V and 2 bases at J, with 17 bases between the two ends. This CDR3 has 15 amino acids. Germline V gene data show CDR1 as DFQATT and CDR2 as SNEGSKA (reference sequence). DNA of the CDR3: TGCAGTGCGTCTTTAGCCGCTTGGGCCTACAATGAGCAGTTCTTC. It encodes CSASLAAWAYNEQFF.

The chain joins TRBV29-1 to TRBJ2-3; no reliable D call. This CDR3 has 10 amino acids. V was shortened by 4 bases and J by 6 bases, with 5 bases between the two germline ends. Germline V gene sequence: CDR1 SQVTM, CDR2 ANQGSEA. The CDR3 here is CSVVSDTQYF. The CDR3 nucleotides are TGCAGCGTTGTATCGGATACGCAGTATTTT.

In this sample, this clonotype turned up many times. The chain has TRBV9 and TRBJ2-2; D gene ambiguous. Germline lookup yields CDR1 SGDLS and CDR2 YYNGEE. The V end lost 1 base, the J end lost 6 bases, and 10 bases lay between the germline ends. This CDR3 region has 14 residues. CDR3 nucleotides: TGTGCCAGCAGCGTAAATCCCTCACCCGGGGAGCTGTTTTTT. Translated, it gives CASSVNPSPGELFF.

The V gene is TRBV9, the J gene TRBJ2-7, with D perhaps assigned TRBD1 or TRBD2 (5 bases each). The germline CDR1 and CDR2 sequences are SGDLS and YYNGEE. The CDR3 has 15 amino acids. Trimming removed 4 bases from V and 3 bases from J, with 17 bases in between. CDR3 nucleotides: TGTGCCAGCAGCACCAACTCGGGGCCGGGCTACGAGCAGTACTTC. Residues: CASSTNSGPGYEQYF.

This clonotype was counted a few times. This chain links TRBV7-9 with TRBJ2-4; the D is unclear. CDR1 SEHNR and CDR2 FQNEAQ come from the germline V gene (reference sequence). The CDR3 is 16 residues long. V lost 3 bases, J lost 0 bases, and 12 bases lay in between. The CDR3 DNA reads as TGTGCCAGCAGCTTCGACTCAACGGGAGCCAAAAACATTCAGTACTTC. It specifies CASSFDSTGAKNIQYF. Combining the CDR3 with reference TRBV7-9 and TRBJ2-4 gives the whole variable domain DTGVSQNPRHKITKRGQNVTFRCDPISEHNRLYWYRQTLGQGPEFLTYFQNEAQLEKSRLLSDRFSAERPKGSFSTLEIQRTEQGDSAMYLCASSFDSTGAKNIQYFGAGTRLSVL.

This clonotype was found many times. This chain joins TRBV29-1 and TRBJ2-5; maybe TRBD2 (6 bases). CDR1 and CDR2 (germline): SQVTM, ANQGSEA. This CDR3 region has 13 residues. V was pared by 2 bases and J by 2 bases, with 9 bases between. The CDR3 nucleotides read TGCAGCGTTGAACGGGGGATTCAAGAGACCCAGTACTTC. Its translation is CSVERGIQETQYF.

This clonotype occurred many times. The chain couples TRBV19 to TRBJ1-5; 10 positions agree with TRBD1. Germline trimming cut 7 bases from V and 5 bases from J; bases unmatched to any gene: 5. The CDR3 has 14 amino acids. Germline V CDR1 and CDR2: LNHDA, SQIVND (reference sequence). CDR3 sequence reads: CASIRGTGDQPQHF. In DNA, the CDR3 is TGTGCCAGTATCCGCGGGACAGGGGATCAGCCCCAGCATTTT.

The CDR3 loop is CASSFLTEQYF. DNA of the CDR3: TGTGCCAGCAGCTTTCTTACGGAGCAGTACTTC. The V gene is TRBV7-2, the J gene TRBJ2-7, with no clear D. Germline V gene sequence: CDR1 SGHTA, CDR2 FQGNSA. The ends were cut back, 3 bases at V and 7 bases at J, with 7 bases in the middle. The CDR3 has 11 residues. Full variable domain (rest looked up from reference TRBV7-2 and TRBJ2-7): GAGVSQSPSNKVTEKGKDVELRCDPISGHTALYWYRQSLGQGLEFLIYFQGNSAPDKSGLPSDRFSAERTGGSVSTLTIQRTQQEDSAVYLCASSFLTEQYFGPGTRLTVT.

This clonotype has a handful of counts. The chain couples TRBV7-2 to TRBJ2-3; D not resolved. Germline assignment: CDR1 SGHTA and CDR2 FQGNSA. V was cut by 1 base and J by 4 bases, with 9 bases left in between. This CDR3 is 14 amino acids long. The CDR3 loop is CASSLGSSPDTQYF. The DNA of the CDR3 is TGTGCCAGCAGCTTAGGGTCCTCCCCAGATACGCAGTATTTT. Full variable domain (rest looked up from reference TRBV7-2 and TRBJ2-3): GAGVSQSPSNKVTEKGKDVELRCDPISGHTALYWYRQSLGQGLEFLIYFQGNSAPDKSGLPSDRFSAERTGGSVSTLTIQRTQQEDSAVYLCASSLGSSPDTQYFGPGTRLTVL.

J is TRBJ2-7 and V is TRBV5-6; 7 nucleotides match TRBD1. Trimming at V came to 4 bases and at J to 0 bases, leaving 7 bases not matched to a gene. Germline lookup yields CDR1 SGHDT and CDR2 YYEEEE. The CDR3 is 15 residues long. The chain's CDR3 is CASSRPGQNSYEQYF. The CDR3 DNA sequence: TGTGCCAGCAGCCGGCCGGGACAGAACTCCTACGAGCAGTACTTC.

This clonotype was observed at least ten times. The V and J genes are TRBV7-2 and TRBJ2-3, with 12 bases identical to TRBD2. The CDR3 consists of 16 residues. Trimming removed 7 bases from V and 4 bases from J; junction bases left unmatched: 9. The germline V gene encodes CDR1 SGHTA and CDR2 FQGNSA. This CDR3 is CASTSPSGRAPDTQYF. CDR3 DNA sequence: TGTGCCAGCACCTCTCCTAGCGGGAGGGCCCCAGATACGCAGTATTTT. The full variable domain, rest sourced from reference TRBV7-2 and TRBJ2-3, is GAGVSQSPSNKVTEKGKDVELRCDPISGHTALYWYRQSLGQGLEFLIYFQGNSAPDKSGLPSDRFSAERTGGSVSTLTIQRTQQEDSAVYLCASTSPSGRAPDTQYFGPGTRLTVL.

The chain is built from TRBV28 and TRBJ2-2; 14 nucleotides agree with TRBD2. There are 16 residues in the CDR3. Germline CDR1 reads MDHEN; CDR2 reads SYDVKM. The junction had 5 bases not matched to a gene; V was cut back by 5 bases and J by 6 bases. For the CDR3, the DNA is TGTGCCAGCAGTGGGGGGACTAGCGGGAGACCCGGGGAGCTGTTTTTT. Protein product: CASSGGTSGRPGELFF. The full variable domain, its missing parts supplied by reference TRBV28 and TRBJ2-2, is DVKVTQSSRYLVKRTGEKVFLECVQDMDHENMFWYRQDPGLGLRLIYFSYDVKMKEKGDIPEGYSVSREKKERFSLILESASTNQTSMYLCASSGGTSGRPGELFFGEGSRLTVL.

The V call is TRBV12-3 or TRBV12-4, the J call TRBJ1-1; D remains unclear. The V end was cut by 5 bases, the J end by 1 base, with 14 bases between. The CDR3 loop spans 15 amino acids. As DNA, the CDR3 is TGTGCCAGCAGTCCTTATACTGGCTCGAACACTGAAGCTTTCTTT. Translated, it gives CASSPYTGSNTEAFF.

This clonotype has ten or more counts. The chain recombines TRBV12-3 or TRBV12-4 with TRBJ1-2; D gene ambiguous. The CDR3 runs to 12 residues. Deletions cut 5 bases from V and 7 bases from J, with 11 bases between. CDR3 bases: TGTGCCAGCAGTCCGTCCAGTATTGGCTACACCTTC. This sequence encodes CASSPSSIGYTF.

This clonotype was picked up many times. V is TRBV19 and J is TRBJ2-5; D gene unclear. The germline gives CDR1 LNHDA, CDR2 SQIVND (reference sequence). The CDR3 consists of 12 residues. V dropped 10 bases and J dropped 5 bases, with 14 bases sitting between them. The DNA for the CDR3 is TGTGCCACCGCAAGCCGGTTGGAGACCCAGTACTTC. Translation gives CATASRLETQYF.

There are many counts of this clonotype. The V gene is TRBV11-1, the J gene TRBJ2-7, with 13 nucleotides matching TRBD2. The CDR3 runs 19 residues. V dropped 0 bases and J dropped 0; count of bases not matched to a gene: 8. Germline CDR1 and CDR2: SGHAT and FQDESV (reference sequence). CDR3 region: CASSLAGTSGISTSYEQYF. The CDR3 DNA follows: TGTGCCAGCAGCTTAGCGGGGACTAGCGGGATATCAACCTCCTACGAGCAGTACTTC.

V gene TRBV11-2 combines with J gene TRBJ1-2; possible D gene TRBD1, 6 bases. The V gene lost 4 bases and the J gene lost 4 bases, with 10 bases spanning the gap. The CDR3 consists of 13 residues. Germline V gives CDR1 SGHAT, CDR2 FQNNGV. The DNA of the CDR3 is TGTGCCAGCAGCTCCACAGGGCCCTATGGCTACACCTTC. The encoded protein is CASSSTGPYGYTF.

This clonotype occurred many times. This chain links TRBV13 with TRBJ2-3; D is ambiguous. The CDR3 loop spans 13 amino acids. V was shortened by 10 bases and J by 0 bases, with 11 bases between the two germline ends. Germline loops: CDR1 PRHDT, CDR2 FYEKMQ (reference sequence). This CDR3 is CATRITSTDTQYF. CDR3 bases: TGTGCCACCCGGATCACTAGCACAGATACGCAGTATTTT.

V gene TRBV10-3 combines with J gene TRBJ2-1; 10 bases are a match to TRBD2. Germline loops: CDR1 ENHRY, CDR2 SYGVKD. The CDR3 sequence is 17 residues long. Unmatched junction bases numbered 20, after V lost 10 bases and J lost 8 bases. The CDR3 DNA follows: TGTGCCACCCTCGACGGTAGCGGGAGGAGGTCGCCCGATGAGCAGTTCTTC. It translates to CATLDGSGRRSPDEQFF.